This T cell receptor beta chain was found in a study of T cell responses to AZD1222 COVID-19 vaccine. Study findings and constraints: Close to half of spike-specific TCRs reportedly recognize unmutated variant regions. The donor cohort was predominantly white British with a female majority, and clonal diversity may have been underestimated. CD4 TCRs linked to vaccination spanned spike, dominating at 160-218 and 743-854.

Of note for this clone: The antigen remains undetermined.

Repertoires were generated with immunoSEQ multiplex PCR, while TCRdb's copy carries only in-frame clones and drops some. The repertoire consists of 100,000 or so clones, with roughly nine tenths occurring once and the leading ten covering around 1.3%. Germline CDR1 LGHNA, CDR2 YNFKEQ. Trimming stripped 0 bases from V and 9 bases from J, with 9 bases between. The CDR3 has 13 residues. The V gene is TRBV4-2, the J gene TRBJ1-5; D ambiguous. The sequencing here drew on peripheral blood, taken on day 0 of AZD1222 vaccination. This sequence was found in an adult in good health. CDR3 sequence (DNA): TGTGCCAGCAGCCAAGAACCCGGCTCGCCCCAGCATTTT. This gives the protein CASSQEPGSPQHF.